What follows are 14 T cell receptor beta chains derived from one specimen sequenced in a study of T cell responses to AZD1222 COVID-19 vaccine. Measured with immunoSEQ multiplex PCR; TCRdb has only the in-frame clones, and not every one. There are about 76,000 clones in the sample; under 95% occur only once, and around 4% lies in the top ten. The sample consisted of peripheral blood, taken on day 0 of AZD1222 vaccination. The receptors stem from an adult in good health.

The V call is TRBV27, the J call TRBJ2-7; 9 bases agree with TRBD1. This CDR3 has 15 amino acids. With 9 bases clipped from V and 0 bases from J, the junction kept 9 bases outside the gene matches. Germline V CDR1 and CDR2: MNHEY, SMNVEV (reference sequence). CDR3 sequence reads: CASIATTGGSYEQYF. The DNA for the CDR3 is TGTGCCAGTATCGCTACGACAGGGGGCTCCTACGAGCAGTACTTC.

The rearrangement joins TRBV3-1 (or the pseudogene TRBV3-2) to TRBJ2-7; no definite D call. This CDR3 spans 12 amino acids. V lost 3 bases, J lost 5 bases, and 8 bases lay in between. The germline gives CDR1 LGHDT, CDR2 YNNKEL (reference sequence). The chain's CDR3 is CASSQERDEQYF. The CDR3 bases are TGTGCCAGCAGCCAGGAAAGGGACGAGCAGTACTTC.

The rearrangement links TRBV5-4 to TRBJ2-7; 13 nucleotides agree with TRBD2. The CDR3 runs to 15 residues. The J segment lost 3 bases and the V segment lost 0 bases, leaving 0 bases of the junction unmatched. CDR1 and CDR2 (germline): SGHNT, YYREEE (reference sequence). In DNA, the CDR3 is TGTGCCAGCAGCTTGGGGACTAGCGGGGGCTACGAGCAGTACTTC. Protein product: CASSLGTSGGYEQYF.

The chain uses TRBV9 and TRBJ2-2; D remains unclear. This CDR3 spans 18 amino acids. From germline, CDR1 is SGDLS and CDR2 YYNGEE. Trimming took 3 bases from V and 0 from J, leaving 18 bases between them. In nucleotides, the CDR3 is TGTGCCAGCAGCGCAATCCCCCAACAATGGTCGAACACCGGGGAGCTGTTTTTT. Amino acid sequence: CASSAIPQQWSNTGELFF.

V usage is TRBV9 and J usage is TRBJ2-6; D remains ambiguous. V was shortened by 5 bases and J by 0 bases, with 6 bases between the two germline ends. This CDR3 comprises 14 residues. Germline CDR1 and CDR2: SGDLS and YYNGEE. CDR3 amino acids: CASRGTSGANVLTF. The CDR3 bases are TGTGCCAGCAGGGGAACCTCTGGGGCCAACGTCCTGACTTTC.

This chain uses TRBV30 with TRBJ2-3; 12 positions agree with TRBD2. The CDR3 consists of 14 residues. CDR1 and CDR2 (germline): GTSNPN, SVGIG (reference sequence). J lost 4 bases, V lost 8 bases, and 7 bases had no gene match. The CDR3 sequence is CAGQTSGGADTQYF. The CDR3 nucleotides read TGTGCCGGGCAGACTAGCGGGGGCGCAGATACGCAGTATTTT. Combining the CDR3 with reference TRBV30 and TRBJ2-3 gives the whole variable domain SQTIHQWPATLVQPVGSPLSLECTVEGTSNPNLYWYRQAAGRGLQLLFYSVGIGQISSEVPQNLSASRPQDRQFILSSKKLLLSDSGFYLCAGQTSGGADTQYFGPGTRLTVL.

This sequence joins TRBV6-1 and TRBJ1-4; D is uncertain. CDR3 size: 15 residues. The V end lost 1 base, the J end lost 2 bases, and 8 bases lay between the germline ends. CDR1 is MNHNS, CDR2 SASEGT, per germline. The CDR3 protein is CASSEGVRTNEKLFF. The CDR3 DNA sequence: TGTGCCAGCAGTGAAGGAGTCAGGACTAATGAAAAACTGTTTTTT.

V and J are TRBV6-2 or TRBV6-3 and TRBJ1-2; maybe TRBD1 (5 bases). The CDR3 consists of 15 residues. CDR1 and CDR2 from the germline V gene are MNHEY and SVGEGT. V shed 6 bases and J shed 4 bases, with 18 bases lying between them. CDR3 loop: CASSVQTVTSYGYTF. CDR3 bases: TGTGCCAGCAGCGTCCAGACAGTGACCTCCTATGGCTACACCTTC.

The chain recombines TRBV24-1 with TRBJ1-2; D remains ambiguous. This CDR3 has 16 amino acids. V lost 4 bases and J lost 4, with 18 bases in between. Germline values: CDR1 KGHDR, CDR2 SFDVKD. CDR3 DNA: TGTGCCACCAGTGAGGCAGACGGGAATACTGGCTATGGCTACACCTTC. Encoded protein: CATSEADGNTGYGYTF.

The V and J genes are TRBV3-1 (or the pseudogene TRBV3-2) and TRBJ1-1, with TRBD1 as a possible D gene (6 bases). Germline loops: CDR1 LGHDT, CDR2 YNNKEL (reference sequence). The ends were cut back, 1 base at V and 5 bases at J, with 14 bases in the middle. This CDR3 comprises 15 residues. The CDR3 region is CASSQGNQGRTEAFF. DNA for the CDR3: TGTGCCAGCAGCCAAGGGAATCAGGGGAGGACTGAAGCTTTCTTT.

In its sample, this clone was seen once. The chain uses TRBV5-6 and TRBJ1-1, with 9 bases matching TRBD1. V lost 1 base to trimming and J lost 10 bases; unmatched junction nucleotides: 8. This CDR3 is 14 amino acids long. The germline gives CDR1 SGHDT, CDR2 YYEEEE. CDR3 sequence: CASSLRQGGFVAFF. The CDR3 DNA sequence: TGTGCCAGCAGCTTGAGACAGGGGGGATTCGTAGCTTTCTTT.

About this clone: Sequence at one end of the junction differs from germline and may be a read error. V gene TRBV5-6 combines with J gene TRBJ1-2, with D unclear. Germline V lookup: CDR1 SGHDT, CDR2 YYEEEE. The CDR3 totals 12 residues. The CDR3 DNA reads TGTGCCAGCAGTTTGGGCTACAATGGCTACACCTTC. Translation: CASSLGYNGYTF.

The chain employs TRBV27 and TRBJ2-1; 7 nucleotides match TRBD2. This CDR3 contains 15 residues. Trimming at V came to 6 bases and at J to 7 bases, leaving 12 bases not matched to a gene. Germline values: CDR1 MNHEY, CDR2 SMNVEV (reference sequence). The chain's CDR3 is CASRSAGVVRNEQFF. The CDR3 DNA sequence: TGTGCCAGCAGGAGCGCGGGAGTGGTTAGAAATGAGCAGTTCTTC.

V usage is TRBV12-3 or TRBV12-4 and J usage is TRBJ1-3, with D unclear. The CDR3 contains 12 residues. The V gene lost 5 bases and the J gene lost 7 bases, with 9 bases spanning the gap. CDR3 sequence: CASSPVLNTIYF. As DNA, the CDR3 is TGTGCCAGCAGTCCAGTATTGAACACCATATATTTT.